This entry describes one T cell receptor beta chain. The germline V and J ends were trimmed by 0 bases and 5 bases, with 10 bases remaining between them. The V gene's germline CDR1 is SQVTM and CDR2 ANQGSEA. CDR3 length: 13 amino acids. This sample was included in a study of cytomegalovirus exposure and HLA in healthy donors. 60 Vbeta and 13 Jbeta primers were used in PCR. The assay was immunoSEQ multiplex PCR, and TCRdb's table has in-frame clones only and misses some. This sample has some 90,000 clones; over 75% occur once, and the top ten carry about 4.5%. This chain joins TRBV29-1 and TRBJ2-5; tentatively, D is TRBD2 (6 bases). The specimen was PBMCs. The clonotype comes from a male donor in good health and CMV-seropositive. The CDR3 loop is CSVEDRLAETQYF. The CDR3 nucleotides are TGCAGCGTTGAAGATCGCCTAGCGGAGACCCAGTACTTC.